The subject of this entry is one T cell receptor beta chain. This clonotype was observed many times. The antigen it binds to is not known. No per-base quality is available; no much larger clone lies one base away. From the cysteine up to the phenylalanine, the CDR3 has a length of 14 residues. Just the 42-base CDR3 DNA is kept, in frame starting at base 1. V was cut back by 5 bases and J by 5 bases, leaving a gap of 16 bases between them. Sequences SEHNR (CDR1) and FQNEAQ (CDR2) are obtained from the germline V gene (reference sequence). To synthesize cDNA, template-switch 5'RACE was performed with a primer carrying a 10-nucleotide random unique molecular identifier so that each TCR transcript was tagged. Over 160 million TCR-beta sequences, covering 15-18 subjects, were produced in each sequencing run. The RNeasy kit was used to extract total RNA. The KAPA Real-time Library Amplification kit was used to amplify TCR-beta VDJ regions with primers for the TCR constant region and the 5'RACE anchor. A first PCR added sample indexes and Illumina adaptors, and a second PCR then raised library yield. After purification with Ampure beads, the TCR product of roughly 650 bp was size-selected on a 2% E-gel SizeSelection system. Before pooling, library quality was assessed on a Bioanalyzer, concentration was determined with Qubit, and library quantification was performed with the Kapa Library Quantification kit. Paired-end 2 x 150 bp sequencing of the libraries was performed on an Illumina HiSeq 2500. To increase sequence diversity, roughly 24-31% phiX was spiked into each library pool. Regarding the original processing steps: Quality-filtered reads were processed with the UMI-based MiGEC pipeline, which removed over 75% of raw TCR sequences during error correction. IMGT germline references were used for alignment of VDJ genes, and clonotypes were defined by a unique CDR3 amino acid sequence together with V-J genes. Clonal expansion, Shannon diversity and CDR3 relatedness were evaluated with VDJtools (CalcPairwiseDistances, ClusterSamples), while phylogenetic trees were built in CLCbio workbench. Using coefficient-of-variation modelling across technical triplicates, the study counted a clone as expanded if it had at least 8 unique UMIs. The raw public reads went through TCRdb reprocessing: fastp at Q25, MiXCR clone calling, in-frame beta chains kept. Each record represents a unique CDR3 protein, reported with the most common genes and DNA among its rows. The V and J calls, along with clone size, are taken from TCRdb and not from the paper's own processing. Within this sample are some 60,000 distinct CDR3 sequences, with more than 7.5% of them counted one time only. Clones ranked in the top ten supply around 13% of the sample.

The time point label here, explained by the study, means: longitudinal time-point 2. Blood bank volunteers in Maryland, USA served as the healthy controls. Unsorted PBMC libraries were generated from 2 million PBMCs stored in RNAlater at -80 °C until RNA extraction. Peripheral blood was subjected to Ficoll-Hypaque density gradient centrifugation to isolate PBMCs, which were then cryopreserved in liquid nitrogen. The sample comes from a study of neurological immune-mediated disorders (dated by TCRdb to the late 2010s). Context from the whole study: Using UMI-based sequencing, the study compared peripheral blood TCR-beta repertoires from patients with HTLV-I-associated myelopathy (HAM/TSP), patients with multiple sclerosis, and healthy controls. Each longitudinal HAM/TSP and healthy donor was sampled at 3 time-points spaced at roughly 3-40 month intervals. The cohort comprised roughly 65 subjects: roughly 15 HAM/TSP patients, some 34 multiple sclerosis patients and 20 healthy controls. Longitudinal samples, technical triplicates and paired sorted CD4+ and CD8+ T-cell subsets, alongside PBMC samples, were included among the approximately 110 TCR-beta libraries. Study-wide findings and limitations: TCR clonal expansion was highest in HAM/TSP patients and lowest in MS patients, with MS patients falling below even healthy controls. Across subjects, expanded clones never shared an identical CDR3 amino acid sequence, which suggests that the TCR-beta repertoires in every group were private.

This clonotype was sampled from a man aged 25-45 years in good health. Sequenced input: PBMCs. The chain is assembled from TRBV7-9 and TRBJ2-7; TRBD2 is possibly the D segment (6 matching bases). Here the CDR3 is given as CASSHRDSGDEQYF. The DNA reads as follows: TGTGCCAGCAGCCACCGGGACTCGGGAGACGAGCAGTACTTC.